The 3 T cell receptor beta chains presented below share a single source sample, sequenced in a study of blood T cell repertoires in COVID-19 (dated by TCRdb to 2020 to 2021). Libraries came from the immunoSEQ multiplex PCR assay. TCRdb mirrors the immuneACCESS table, restricted to in-frame sequences. Some clones are absent from its copies; in checked studies, under half trace to an unresolved V gene, and the reason for the others is unknown. In all, the sample holds about 130,000 clones, and less than 90% of those were seen once. The ten largest clones add up to roughly 30% of the sample. The sample comprised peripheral blood. These receptors came from a woman older than 75 with acute or convalescent COVID-19.

The chain joins TRBV7-9 to TRBJ1-2; D perhaps matches TRBD1 (6 bases). CDR1 and CDR2 (germline): SEHNR, FQNEAQ (reference sequence). Trimming cost V 5 bases and J 3 bases, with 19 bases left between them. The CDR3 sequence is 16 residues long. The CDR3, as DNA: TGTGCCAGCAGCCGCCGGGACACACTCCTTGACTATGGCTACACCTTC. Its translation: CASSRRDTLLDYGYTF.

The CDR3 DNA follows: TGTGCCAGCGCGTCAACCTACGAGCAGTACGTC. It translates to CASASTYEQYV. The V call is TRBV7-8, the J call TRBJ2-7; D gene ambiguous. Looked up from germline, CDR1 is SGHVS and CDR2 is FQNEAQ. This CDR3 contains 11 residues. Trimming stripped 8 bases from V and 2 bases from J, with 7 bases between.

This clone came up once. The chain combines TRBV19 with TRBJ2-2; D not certain. This CDR3 comprises 11 residues. The V end lost 7 bases, the J end lost 5 bases, and 5 bases lay between the germline ends. Germline CDR1 LNHDA, CDR2 SQIVND (reference sequence). The CDR3 nucleotides are TGTGCCAGTACCCTAACCGGGGAGCTGTTTTTT. Its protein product is CASTLTGELFF. Variable domain in full (rest from reference TRBV19 and TRBJ2-2): DGGITQSPKYLFRKEGQNVTLSCEQNLNHDAMYWYRQDPGQGLRLIYYSQIVNDFQKGDIAEGYSVSREKKESFPLTVTSAQKNPTAFYLCASTLTGELFFGEGSRLTVL.